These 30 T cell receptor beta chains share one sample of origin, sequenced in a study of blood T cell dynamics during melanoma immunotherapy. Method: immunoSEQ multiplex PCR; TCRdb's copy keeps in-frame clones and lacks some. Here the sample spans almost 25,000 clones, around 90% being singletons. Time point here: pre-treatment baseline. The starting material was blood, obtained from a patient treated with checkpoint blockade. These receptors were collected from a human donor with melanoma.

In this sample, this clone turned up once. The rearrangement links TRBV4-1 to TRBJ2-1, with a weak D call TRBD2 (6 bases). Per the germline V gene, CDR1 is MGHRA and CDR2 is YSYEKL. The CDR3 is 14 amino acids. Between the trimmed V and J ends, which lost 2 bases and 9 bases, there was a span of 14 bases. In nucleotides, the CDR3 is TGCGCCAGCAGCCAACCTACGGAGGGCCGTGAGCAGTTCTTC. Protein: CASSQPTEGREQFF.

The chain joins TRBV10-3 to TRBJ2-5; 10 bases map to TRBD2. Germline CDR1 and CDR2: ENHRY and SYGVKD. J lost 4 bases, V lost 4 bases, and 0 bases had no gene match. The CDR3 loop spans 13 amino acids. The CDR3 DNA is TGTGCCATCAGTGGACTAGCGGGAGAGACCCAGTACTTC. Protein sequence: CAISGLAGETQYF.

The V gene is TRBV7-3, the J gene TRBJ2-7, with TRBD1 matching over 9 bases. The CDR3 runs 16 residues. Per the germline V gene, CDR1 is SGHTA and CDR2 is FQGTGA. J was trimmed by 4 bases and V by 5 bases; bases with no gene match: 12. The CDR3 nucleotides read TGTGCCAGCAGCCCCCTCACCGGGACAGGGTTGTACGAGCAGTACTTC. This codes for CASSPLTGTGLYEQYF.

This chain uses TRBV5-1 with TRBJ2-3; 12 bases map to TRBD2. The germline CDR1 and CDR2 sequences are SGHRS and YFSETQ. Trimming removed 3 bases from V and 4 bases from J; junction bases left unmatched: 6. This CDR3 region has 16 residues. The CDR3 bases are TGCGCCAGCAGCTCGGGACTAGCGGGTCGATCAGATACGCAGTATTTT. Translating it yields CASSSGLAGRSDTQYF.

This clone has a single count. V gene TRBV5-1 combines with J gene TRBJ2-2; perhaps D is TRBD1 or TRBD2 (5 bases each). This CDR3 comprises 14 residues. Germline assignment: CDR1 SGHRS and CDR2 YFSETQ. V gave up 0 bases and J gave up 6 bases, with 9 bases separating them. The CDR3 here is CASSLVRGAGELFF. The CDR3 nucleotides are TGCGCCAGCAGCTTGGTTCGGGGCGCCGGGGAGCTGTTTTTT.

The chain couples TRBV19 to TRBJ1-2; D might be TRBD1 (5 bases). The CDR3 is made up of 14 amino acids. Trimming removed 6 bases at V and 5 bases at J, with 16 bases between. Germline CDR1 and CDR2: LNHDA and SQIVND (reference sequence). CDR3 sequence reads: CASRMGSGMYGYTF. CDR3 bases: TGTGCCAGTAGGATGGGATCAGGGATGTATGGCTACACCTTC.

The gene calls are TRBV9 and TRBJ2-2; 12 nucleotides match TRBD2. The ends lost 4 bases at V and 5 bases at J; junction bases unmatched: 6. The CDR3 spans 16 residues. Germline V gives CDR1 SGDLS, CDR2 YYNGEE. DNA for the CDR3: TGTGCCAGCAGCTTTACCGGGACTAGCGGGACCGGGGAGCTGTTTTTT. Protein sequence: CASSFTGTSGTGELFF. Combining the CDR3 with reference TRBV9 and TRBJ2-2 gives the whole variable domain DSGVTQTPKHLITATGQRVTLRCSPRSGDLSVYWYQQSLDQGLQFLIQYYNGEERAKGNILERFSAQQFPDLHSELNLSSLELGDSALYFCASSFTGTSGTGELFFGEGSRLTVL.

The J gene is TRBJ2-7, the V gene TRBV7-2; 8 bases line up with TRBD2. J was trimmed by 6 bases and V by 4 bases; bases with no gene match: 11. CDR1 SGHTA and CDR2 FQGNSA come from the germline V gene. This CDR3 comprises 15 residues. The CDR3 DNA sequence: TGTGCCAGCAGCTCAATGGGACTAGACAGTCTCGAGCAGTACTTC. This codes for CASSSMGLDSLEQYF.

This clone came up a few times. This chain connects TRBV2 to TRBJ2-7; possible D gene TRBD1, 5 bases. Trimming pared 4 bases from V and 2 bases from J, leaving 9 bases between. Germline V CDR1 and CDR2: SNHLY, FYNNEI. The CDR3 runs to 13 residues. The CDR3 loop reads CASSVTGPYEQYF. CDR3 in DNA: TGTGCCAGCAGTGTTACAGGTCCCTACGAGCAGTACTTC.

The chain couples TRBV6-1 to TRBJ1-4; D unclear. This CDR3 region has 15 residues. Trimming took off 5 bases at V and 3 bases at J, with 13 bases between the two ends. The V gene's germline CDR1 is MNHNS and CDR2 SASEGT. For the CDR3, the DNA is TGTGCCAGCAGTACCGGACCTTCGCCTAATGAAAAACTGTTTTTT. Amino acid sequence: CASSTGPSPNEKLFF.

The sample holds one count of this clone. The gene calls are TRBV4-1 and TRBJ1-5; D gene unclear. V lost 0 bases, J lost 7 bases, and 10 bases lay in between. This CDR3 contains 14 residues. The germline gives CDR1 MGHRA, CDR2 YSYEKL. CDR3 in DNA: TGCGCCAGCAGCCAAGAAGGGTCGGGACAGCCCCAGCATTTT. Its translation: CASSQEGSGQPQHF.

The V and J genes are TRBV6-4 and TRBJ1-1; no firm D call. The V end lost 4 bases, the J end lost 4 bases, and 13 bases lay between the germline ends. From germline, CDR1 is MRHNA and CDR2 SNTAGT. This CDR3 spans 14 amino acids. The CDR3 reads CASSGTGDSTEAFF. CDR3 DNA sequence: TGTGCCAGCAGTGGGACGGGAGATAGCACTGAAGCTTTCTTT.

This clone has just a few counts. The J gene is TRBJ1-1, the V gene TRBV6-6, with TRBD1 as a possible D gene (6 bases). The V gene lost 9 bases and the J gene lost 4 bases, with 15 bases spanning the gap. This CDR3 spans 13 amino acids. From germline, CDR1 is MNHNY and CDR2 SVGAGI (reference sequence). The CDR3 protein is CASSGERGTEAFF. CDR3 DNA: TGTGCCAGTTCAGGGGAAAGGGGCACTGAAGCTTTCTTT.

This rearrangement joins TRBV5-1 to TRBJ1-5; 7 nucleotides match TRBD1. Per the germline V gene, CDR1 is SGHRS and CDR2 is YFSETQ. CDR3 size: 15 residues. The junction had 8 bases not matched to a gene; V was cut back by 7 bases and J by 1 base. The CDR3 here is CASGPRTGSNQPQHF. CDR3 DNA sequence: TGCGCCAGCGGCCCCCGGACAGGAAGCAATCAGCCCCAGCATTTT.

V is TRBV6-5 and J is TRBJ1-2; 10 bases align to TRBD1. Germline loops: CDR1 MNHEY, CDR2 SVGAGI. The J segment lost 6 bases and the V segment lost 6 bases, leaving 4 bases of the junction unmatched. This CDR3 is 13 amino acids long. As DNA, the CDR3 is TGTGCCAGCAGCGAAGGGACAGGGGATGGCTACACCTTC. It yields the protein CASSEGTGDGYTF.

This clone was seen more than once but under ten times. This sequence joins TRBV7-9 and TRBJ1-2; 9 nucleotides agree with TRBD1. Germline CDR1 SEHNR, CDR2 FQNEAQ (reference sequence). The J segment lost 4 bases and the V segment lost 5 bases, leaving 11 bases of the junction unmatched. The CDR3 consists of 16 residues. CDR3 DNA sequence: TGTGCCAGCAGCCCACAGGGGGCGTCATCCCTCTATGGCTACACCTTC. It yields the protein CASSPQGASSLYGYTF.

CDR3 DNA sequence: TGTGCCATCAGTGCCACGGTGGGGGCGAGAAACGAGCAGTACTTC. Its protein is CAISATVGARNEQYF. The chain is built from TRBV10-3 and TRBJ2-7, with D maybe TRBD1 (6 bases). In germline, CDR1 is ENHRY, CDR2 SYGVKD. The CDR3 contains 15 residues. Trimming shortened V by 4 bases and J by 5 bases, and 18 bases separated the two germline ends.

CDR3 sequence: CASSFLGGGNEQFF. The CDR3 coding sequence is TGTGCCAGCAGCTTTCTAGGAGGAGGCAATGAGCAGTTCTTC. This rearrangement joins TRBV7-2 to TRBJ2-1; tentative D call: TRBD2 (5 bases). The CDR3 is 14 amino acids. CDR1 and CDR2 (germline): SGHTA, FQGNSA. Trimming left V 3 bases short and J 6 bases short, with 12 bases between. The full variable domain, its missing parts supplied by reference TRBV7-2 and TRBJ2-1, is GAGVSQSPSNKVTEKGKDVELRCDPISGHTALYWYRQSLGQGLEFLIYFQGNSAPDKSGLPSDRFSAERTGGSVSTLTIQRTQQEDSAVYLCASSFLGGGNEQFFGPGTRLTVL.

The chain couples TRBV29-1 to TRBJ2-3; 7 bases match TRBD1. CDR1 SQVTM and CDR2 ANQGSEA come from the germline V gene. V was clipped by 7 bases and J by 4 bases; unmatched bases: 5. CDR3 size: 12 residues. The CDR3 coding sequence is TGCAGCGCGAGGGACAGTCCAGATACGCAGTATTTT. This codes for CSARDSPDTQYF.

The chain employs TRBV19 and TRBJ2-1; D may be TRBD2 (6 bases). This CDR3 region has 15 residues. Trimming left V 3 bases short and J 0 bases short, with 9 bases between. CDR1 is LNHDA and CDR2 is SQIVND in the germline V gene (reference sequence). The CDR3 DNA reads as TGTGCCAGTAGTATCGGCGGGAACTCCTACAATGAGCAGTTCTTC. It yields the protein CASSIGGNSYNEQFF.

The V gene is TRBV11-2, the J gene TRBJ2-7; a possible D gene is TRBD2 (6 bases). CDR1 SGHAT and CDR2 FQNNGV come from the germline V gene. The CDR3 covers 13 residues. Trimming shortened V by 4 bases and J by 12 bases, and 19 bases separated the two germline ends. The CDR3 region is CASSYTVEGGPYF. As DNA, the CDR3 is TGTGCCAGCAGCTATACGGTGGAGGGCGGTCCGTACTTC.

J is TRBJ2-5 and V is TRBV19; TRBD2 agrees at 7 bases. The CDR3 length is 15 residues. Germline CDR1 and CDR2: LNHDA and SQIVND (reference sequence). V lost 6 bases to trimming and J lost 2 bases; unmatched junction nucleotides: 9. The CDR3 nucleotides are TGTGCCAGTAGGGGGCCCGGGACTAAACAAGAGACCCAGTACTTC. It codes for CASRGPGTKQETQYF.

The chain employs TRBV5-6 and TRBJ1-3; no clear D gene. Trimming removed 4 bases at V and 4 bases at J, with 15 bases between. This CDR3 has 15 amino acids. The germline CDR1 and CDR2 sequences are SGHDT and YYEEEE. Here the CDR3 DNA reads TGTGCCAGCAGCATCGGACCGATTCCAGGAAACACCATATATTTT. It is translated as CASSIGPIPGNTIYF. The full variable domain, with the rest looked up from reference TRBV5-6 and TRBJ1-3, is DAGVTQSPTHLIKTRGQQVTLRCSPKSGHDTVSWYQQALGQGPQFIFQYYEEEERQRGNFPDRFSGHQFPNYSSELNVNALLLGDSALYLCASSIGPIPGNTIYFGEGSWLTVV.

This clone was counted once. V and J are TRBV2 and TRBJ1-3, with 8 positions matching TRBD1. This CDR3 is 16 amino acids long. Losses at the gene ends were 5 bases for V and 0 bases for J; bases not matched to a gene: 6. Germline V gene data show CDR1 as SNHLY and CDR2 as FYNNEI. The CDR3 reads CASSLGQATSGNTIYF. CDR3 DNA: TGTGCCAGCAGTCTGGGACAGGCGACCTCTGGAAACACCATATATTTT.

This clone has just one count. Written as DNA, the CDR3 is TGTGCCAGCTCCAGGGGGACCTACGAGCAGTACTTC. Protein sequence: CASSRGTYEQYF. This chain connects TRBV2 to TRBJ2-5; TRBD1 matches at 7 bases. The J call is in doubt because the DNA end fits TRBJ2-7 better. The CDR3 loop spans 12 amino acids. CDR1 SNHLY and CDR2 FYNNEI come from the germline V gene.

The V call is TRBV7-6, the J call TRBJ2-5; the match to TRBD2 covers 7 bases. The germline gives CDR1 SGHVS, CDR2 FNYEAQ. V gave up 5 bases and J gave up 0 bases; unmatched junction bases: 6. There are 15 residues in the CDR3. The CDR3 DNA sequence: TGTGCCAGCAGCCGAGCGGGACTCGACCAAGAGACCCAGTACTTC. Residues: CASSRAGLDQETQYF.

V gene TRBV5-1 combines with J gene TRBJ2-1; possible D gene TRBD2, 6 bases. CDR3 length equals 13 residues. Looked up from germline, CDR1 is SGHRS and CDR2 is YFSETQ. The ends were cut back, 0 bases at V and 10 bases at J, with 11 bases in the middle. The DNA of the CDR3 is TGCGCCAGCAGCTTGGGGGGACTCCTAGAGCAGTTCTTC. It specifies CASSLGGLLEQFF.

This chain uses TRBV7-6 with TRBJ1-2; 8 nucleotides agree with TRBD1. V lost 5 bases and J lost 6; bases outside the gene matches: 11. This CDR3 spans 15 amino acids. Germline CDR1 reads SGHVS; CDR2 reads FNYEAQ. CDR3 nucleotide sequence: TGTGCCAGCAGCCCGCAATACAGGGGGAGGAATGGCTACACCTTC. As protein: CASSPQYRGRNGYTF.

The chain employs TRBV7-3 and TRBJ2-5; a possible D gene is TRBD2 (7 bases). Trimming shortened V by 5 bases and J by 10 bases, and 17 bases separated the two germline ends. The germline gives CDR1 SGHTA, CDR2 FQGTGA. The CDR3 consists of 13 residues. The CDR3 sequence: CASSPTGGRDQYF. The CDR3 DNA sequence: TGTGCCAGCAGCCCCACGGGGGGCAGGGACCAGTACTTC.

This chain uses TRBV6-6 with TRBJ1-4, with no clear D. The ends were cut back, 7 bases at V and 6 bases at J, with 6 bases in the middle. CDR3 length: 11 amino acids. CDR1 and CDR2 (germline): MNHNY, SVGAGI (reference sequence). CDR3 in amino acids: CASTQDEKLFF. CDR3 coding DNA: TGTGCCAGCACCCAGGATGAAAAACTGTTTTTT.